The 23 T cell receptor beta chains presented below share a single source sample, sequenced in a study of a mutant IDH1 vaccine in newly diagnosed glioma. Time point given: week 47, end of study. The study gave 300 ug of mutant IDH1 20-mer peptide per vaccine dose, with topical imiquimod. These receptors have no known antigen. The repertoire was sequenced with immunoSEQ multiplex PCR; TCRdb's copy has only in-frame clones and lacks some. Here the sample spans about 94,000 clones, approximately 89% being singletons. The source material was PBMCs, sampled from a glioma patient whose treatment included an IDH1 peptide vaccine. The receptors derive from a woman between 50 and 59 years old with glioma.

The chain employs TRBV28 and TRBJ2-1, with 7 bases that match TRBD2. The CDR3 loop spans 14 amino acids. With 3 bases clipped from V and 2 bases from J, the junction kept 1 base outside the gene matches. Germline V gene data show CDR1 as MDHEN and CDR2 as SYDVKM. The chain's CDR3 is CASSLLAAYNEQFF. CDR3 nucleotide sequence: TGTGCCAGCAGTTTGCTAGCGGCCTACAATGAGCAGTTCTTC.

This clone appeared a few times. J is TRBJ2-7 and V is TRBV7-2; 10 bases are a match to TRBD2. Germline CDR1 and CDR2: SGHTA and FQGNSA. Trimming cost V 5 bases and J 0 bases; bases outside gene matches: 10. The CDR3 sequence is 17 residues long. The CDR3, as DNA: TGTGCCAGCAGCCCGTGGGGTTTAGCGGGAGGCTCCTACGAGCAGTACTTC. This codes for CASSPWGLAGGSYEQYF.

Points on this clone: A read error may produce the germline difference seen at one junction end. The chain is built from TRBV30 and TRBJ1-5; unclear D gene. Germline V gives CDR1 GTSNPN, CDR2 SVGIG (reference sequence). The CDR3 covers 13 residues. CDR3 loop: CTWSVRPGRPQHF. CDR3 sequence (DNA): TGTACCTGGAGTGTGCGCCCGGGTCGGCCCCAGCATTTT.

This clone appeared a single time. The chain recombines TRBV4-2 with TRBJ1-4, with D perhaps TRBD1 (5 bases). The CDR3 is 17 residues long. Trimming pared 0 bases from V and 5 bases from J, leaving 16 bases between. The V gene's germline CDR1 is LGHNA and CDR2 YNFKEQ. The chain's CDR3 is CASSQEGPGTFNEKLFF. The CDR3 DNA sequence: TGTGCCAGCAGCCAAGAGGGGCCTGGGACGTTCAATGAAAAACTGTTTTTT.

The gene calls are TRBV9 and TRBJ2-5, with 11 positions matching TRBD2. J lost 3 bases, V lost 4 bases, and 11 bases had no gene match. In germline, CDR1 is SGDLS, CDR2 YYNGEE. CDR3 size: 17 residues. DNA for the CDR3: TGTGCCAGCAGCCTCTCAATAGCGGGAGGGTATGAAGAGACCCAGTACTTC. Its translation: CASSLSIAGGYEETQYF.

A few counts support this clone. The chain links TRBV28 to TRBJ1-5; 8 nucleotides agree with TRBD1. Germline CDR1 is MDHEN and CDR2 is SYDVKM. Trimming cost V 4 bases and J 2 bases; bases outside gene matches: 4. The CDR3 runs 15 residues. The CDR3 is CASSSPGGGNQPQHF. The CDR3 DNA reads as TGTGCCAGCAGTTCCCCAGGGGGCGGCAATCAGCCCCAGCATTTT.

This chain connects TRBV7-9 to TRBJ1-2; 12 bases agree with TRBD1. With 5 bases clipped from V and 4 bases from J, the junction kept 11 bases outside the gene matches. The germline CDR1 and CDR2 sequences are SEHNR and FQNEAQ (reference sequence). This CDR3 has 17 residues. The CDR3 DNA follows: TGTGCCAGCAGCACGCCGGGACAGGGGGCTCTCGGCTATGGCTACACCTTC. Translation: CASSTPGQGALGYGYTF.

This clone was seen once. The chain employs TRBV9 and TRBJ2-1; weak D call: TRBD2 (5 bases). CDR1 is SGDLS and CDR2 is YYNGEE in the germline V gene. V dropped 1 base and J dropped 0 bases, with 11 bases sitting between them. This CDR3 has 16 amino acids. Here the CDR3 DNA reads TGTGCCAGCAGCGTATCCGCGGGCACCTCCTACAATGAGCAGTTCTTC. Amino acids: CASSVSAGTSYNEQFF.

The genes are TRBV10-2 and TRBJ2-1; 11 nucleotides align to TRBD2. Germline V CDR1 and CDR2: WSHSY, SAAADI. The CDR3 totals 15 residues. V shed 6 bases and J 7 bases; nucleotides not matched to a gene: 8. As DNA, the CDR3 is TGCGCCAGCAGCGCGATAGCGGGAGGGGGGAATGAGCAGTTCTTC. Residues: CASSAIAGGGNEQFF.

The chain joins TRBV11-3 to TRBJ2-1; the D is unclear. Trimming took off 2 bases at V and 4 bases at J, with 9 bases between the two ends. Germline V CDR1 and CDR2: SGHNT, YENEEA. The CDR3 totals 14 residues. CDR3 sequence: CASSLSMGYNEQFF. CDR3 DNA: TGTGCCAGCAGCTTATCGATGGGGTACAATGAGCAGTTCTTC.

This chain uses TRBV27 with TRBJ1-2, with D maybe TRBD1 (6 bases). CDR1 and CDR2 from the germline V gene are MNHEY and SMNVEV (reference sequence). Trimming took off 4 bases at V and 2 bases at J, with 14 bases between the two ends. This CDR3 is 15 amino acids long. The CDR3 protein is CASSSDSLPNYGYTF. The CDR3, as DNA: TGTGCCAGCAGTTCGGACAGCTTGCCGAACTATGGCTACACCTTC.

This clone is termed medium-sized. This chain joins TRBV9 and TRBJ1-3, with D possibly TRBD1 on 5 matching bases. The germline gives CDR1 SGDLS, CDR2 YYNGEE. The CDR3 has 14 amino acids. With 2 bases removed from V and 7 bases from J, the gap between germline ends came to 13 bases. CDR3 in amino acids: CASSVSGMGNTIYF. The CDR3, as DNA: TGTGCCAGCAGCGTCTCAGGGATGGGGAACACCATATATTTT.

This clone was counted only a few times. The chain recombines TRBV5-5 with TRBJ1-1, with no clear D. V gave up 0 bases and J gave up 1 base, with 4 bases separating them. The length of the CDR3 is 13 residues. Germline values: CDR1 SGHKS, CDR2 YYEKEE (reference sequence). CDR3 sequence: CASSLEQNTEAFF. For the CDR3, the DNA is TGTGCCAGCAGCTTGGAACAGAACACTGAAGCTTTCTTT.

This sequence joins TRBV9 and TRBJ2-1, with 12 bases identical to TRBD2. CDR1 and CDR2 (germline): SGDLS, YYNGEE. The CDR3 consists of 15 residues. V lost 3 bases, J lost 7 bases, and 5 bases stayed unmatched. CDR3 loop: CASSALAGGWNEQFF. As DNA, the CDR3 is TGTGCCAGCAGCGCCCTAGCGGGAGGGTGGAATGAGCAGTTCTTC.

The CDR3 DNA reads as TGTGCCTGGAGTAGCGGGAGGTCCCGCTCCTACGAGCAGTACTTC. It encodes CAWSSGRSRSYEQYF. The rearrangement uses TRBV30 and TRBJ2-7, with 9 nucleotides matching TRBD2. The length of the CDR3 is 15 residues. Germline V lookup: CDR1 GTSNPN, CDR2 SVGIG (reference sequence). Trimming removed 2 bases from V and 0 bases from J; junction bases left unmatched: 5. Based on the CDR3 plus reference TRBV30 and TRBJ2-7, the full variable domain is SQTIHQWPATLVQPVGSPLSLECTVEGTSNPNLYWYRQAAGRGLQLLFYSVGIGQISSEVPQNLSASRPQDRQFILSSKKLLLSDSGFYLCAWSSGRSRSYEQYFGPGTRLTVT.

This chain joins TRBV27 and TRBJ1-4, with D uncertain. With 2 bases removed from V and 8 bases from J, the gap between germline ends came to 9 bases. This CDR3 is built from 13 residues. Germline V gene sequence: CDR1 MNHEY, CDR2 SMNVEV (reference sequence). CDR3 region: CASSLRRTEKLFF. The CDR3 DNA follows: TGTGCCAGCAGTTTACGCAGGACCGAAAAACTGTTTTTT.

This chain joins TRBV5-1 and TRBJ1-2; the D is unclear. Germline-derived CDR1 and CDR2 are SGHRS and YFSETQ. V lost 1 base, J lost 2 bases, and 9 bases lay in between. This CDR3 has 14 amino acids. The CDR3 reads CASSLQAVNYGYTF. The CDR3 DNA follows: TGCGCCAGCAGCTTGCAGGCAGTCAACTATGGCTACACCTTC. Drawing the rest from reference TRBV5-1 and TRBJ1-2, the complete variable domain is KAGVTQTPRYLIKTRGQQVTLSCSPISGHRSVSWYQQTPGQGLQFLFEYFSETQRNKGNFPGRFSGRQFSNSRSEMNVSTLELGDSALYLCASSLQAVNYGYTFGSGTRLTVV.

V is TRBV6-6 and J is TRBJ2-2; D may be TRBD2 (6 bases). The CDR3 consists of 14 residues. V gave up 5 bases and J gave up 5 bases, with 12 bases separating them. CDR1 is MNHNY and CDR2 is SVGAGI in the germline V gene (reference sequence). CDR3 nucleotides: TGTGCCAGCAGTAGACTAGAAGTAACCGGGGAGCTGTTTTTT. This encodes CASSRLEVTGELFF.

This chain joins TRBV10-3 and TRBJ2-7, with 7 positions matching TRBD1. The V gene end was trimmed by 7 bases and the J gene end by 3 bases; junction bases not matched to a gene: 9. Germline V gives CDR1 ENHRY, CDR2 SYGVKD. The CDR3 loop spans 14 amino acids. The CDR3 loop reads CAIKGDRADYEQYF. CDR3 nucleotides: TGTGCCATCAAAGGTGACAGGGCAGACTACGAGCAGTACTTC.

The CDR3 loop is CASSTYRFGGTGELFF. Here the CDR3 DNA reads TGTGCCAGCAGCACCTACAGGTTCGGGGGCACCGGGGAGCTGTTTTTT. The gene calls are TRBV5-4 and TRBJ2-2, with D maybe TRBD2 (6 bases). Germline CDR1 SGHNT, CDR2 YYREEE (reference sequence). The CDR3 spans 16 residues. V lost 4 bases and J lost 4, with 17 bases in between.

The chain has TRBV5-6 and TRBJ1-3; weak D call: TRBD1 (5 bases). Trimming removed 0 bases from V and 0 bases from J, with 10 bases in between. This CDR3 region has 16 residues. Germline V gene lookup returns CDR1 SGHDT and CDR2 YYEEEE. CDR3: CASSLVQVNSGNTIYF. CDR3 nucleotides: TGTGCCAGCAGCTTGGTACAGGTAAACTCTGGAAACACCATATATTTT.

The J gene is TRBJ1-2, the V gene TRBV5-1; a possible D gene is TRBD1 (6 bases). Germline CDR1 reads SGHRS; CDR2 reads YFSETQ. The CDR3 runs to 16 residues. The V end was cut by 0 bases, the J end by 4 bases, with 16 bases between. CDR3 coding DNA: TGCGCCAGCAGCTTGGGGGTAATGGGGGCCGGCTATGGCTACACCTTC. Protein sequence: CASSLGVMGAGYGYTF.

For the CDR3, the DNA is TGCAGTGCTAGAGTACAAGTCCCCACCTTC. Protein sequence: CSARVQVPTF. V is TRBV20-1 and J is TRBJ1-2, with D hard to call. The CDR3 consists of 10 residues. V lost 1 base and J 13 bases, leaving 10 bases between the germline ends. Germline V gene lookup returns CDR1 DFQATT and CDR2 SNEGSKA (reference sequence).